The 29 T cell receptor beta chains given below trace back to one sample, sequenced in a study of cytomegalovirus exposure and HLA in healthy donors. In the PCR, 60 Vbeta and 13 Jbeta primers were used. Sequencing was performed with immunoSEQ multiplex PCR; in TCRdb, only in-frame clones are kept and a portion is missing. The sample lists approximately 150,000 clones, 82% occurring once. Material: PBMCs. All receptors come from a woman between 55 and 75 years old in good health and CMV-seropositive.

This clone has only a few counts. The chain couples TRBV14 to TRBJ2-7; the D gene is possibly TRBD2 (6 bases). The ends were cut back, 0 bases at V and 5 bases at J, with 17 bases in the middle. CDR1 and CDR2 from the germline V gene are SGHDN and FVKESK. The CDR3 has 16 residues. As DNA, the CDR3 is TGTGCCAGCAGCCAAGATGGAGGGGTGTTACGGGACGAGCAGTACTTC. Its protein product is CASSQDGGVLRDEQYF. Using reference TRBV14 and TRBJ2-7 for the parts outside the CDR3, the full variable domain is EAGVTQFPSHSVIEKGQTVTLRCDPISGHDNLYWYRRVMGKEIKFLLHFVKESKQDESGMPNNRFLAERTGGTYSTLKVQPAELEDSGVYFCASSQDGGVLRDEQYFGPGTRLTVT.

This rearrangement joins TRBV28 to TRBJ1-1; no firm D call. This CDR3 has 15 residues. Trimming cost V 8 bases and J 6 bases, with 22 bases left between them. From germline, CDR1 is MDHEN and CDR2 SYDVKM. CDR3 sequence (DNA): TGTGCCAGCGTCTCAAGTGGCCGGGTGATCGCTGAAGCTTTCTTT. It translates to CASVSSGRVIAEAFF.

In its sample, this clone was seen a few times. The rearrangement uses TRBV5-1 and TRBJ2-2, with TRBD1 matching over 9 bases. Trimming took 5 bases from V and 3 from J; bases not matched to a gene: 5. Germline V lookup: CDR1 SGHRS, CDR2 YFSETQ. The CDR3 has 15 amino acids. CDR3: CASSRDRVDTGELFF. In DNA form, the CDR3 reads TGCGCCAGCAGTAGGGACAGGGTGGACACCGGGGAGCTGTTTTTT.

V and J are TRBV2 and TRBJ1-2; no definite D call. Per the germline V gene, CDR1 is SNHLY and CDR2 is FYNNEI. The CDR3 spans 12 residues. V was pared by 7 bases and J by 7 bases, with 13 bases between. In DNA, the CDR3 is TGTGCCAGCACCGGGATCCGCAGTGGCTACACCTTC. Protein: CASTGIRSGYTF.

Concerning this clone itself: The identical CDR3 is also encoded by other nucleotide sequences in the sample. CDR3 sequence (DNA): TGTGCCAGCAGCTTGAGCGGAGCATACAATGAGCAGTTCTTC. It is translated as CASSLSGAYNEQFF. The chain couples TRBV7-9 to TRBJ2-1; D is perhaps TRBD2 (5 bases). The CDR3 has 14 amino acids. Germline values: CDR1 SEHNR, CDR2 FQNEAQ (reference sequence). V was cut by 3 bases and J by 4 bases, with 10 bases left in between.

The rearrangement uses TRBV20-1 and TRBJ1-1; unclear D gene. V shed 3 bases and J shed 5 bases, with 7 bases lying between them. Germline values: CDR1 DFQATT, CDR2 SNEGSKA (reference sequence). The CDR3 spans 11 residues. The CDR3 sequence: CSASSRTEAFF. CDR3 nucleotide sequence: TGCAGTGCTAGTTCCCGGACTGAAGCTTTCTTT.

DNA for the CDR3: TGTGCCACCAGCAGCCAGGCCTTAGCGGGAGACGGAAAGACCCAGTACTTC. This gives the protein CATSSQALAGDGKTQYF. This chain links TRBV15 with TRBJ2-5; 9 nucleotides line up with TRBD2. Germline loops: CDR1 LNHNV, CDR2 YYDKDF (reference sequence). V lost 3 bases, J lost 6 bases, and 14 bases stayed unmatched. This CDR3 has 17 amino acids.

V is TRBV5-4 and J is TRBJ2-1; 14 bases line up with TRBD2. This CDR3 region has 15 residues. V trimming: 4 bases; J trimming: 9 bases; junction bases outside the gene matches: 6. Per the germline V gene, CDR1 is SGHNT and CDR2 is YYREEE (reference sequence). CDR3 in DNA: TGTGCCAGCAGCCCGACTAGCGGGAGGGCCGTTGAGCAGTTCTTC. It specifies CASSPTSGRAVEQFF.

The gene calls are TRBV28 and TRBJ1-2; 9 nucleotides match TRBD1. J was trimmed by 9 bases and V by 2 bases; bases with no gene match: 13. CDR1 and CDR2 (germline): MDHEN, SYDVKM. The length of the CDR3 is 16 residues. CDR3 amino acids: CASSLTTRGQGNRYTF. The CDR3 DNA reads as TGTGCCAGCAGTTTAACAACACGGGGACAGGGTAATCGCTACACCTTC.

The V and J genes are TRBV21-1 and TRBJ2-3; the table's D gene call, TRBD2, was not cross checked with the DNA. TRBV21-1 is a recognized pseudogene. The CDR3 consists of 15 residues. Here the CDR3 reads CASSKEAGITDTQYF. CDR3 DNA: TGTGCCAGCAGCAAGGAAGCGGGAATCACAGATACGCAGTATTTT.

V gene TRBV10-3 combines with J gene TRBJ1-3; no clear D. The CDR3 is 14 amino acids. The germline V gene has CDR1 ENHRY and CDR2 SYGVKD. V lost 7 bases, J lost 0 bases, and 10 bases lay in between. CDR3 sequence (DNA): TGTGCCATCACAGGCGTAGGCTCTGGAAACACCATATATTTT. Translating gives CAITGVGSGNTIYF.

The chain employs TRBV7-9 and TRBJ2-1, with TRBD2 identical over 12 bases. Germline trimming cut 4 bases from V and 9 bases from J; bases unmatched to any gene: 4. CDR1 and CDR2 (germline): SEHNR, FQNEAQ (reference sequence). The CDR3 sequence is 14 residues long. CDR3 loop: CASSWASGRGEQFF. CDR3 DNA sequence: TGTGCCAGCAGCTGGGCTAGCGGGAGGGGTGAGCAGTTCTTC.

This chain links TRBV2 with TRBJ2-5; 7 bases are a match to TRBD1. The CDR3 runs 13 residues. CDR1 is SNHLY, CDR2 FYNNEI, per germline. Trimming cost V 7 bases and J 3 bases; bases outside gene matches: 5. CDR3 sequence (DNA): TGTGCCAGCAACAGGGGACGGAAAGAGACCCAGTACTTC. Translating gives CASNRGRKETQYF.

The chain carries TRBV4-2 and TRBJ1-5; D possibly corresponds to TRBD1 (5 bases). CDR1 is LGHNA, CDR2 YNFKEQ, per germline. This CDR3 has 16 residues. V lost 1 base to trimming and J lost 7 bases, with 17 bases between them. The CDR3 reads CASSQVGKRGHQPQHF. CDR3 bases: TGTGCCAGCAGCCAAGTTGGGAAAAGAGGACACCAGCCCCAGCATTTT.

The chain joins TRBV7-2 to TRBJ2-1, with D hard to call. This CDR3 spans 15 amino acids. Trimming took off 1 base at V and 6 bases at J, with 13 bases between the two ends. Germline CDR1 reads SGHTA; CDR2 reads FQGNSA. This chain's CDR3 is CASSLDSSARNEQFF. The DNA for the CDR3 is TGTGCCAGCAGCTTAGATAGCTCAGCACGCAATGAGCAGTTCTTC.

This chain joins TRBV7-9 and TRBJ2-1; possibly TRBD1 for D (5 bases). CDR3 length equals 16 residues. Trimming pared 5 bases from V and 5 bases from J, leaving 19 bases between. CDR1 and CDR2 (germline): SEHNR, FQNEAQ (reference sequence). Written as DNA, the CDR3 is TGTGCCAGCAGCCCCCCCGGTGGCAGGGTTAACAATGAGCAGTTCTTC. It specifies CASSPPGGRVNNEQFF.

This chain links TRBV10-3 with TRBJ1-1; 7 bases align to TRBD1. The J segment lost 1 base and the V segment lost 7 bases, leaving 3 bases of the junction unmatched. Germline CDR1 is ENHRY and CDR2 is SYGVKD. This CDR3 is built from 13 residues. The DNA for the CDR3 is TGTGCCATCAATGGGGACAGGAACACTGAAGCTTTCTTT. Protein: CAINGDRNTEAFF.

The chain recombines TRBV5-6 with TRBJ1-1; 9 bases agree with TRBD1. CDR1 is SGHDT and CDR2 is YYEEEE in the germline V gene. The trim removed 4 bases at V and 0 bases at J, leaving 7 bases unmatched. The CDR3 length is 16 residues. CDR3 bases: TGTGCCAGCAGCGGATCCGGGACAGGGTTGAACACTGAAGCTTTCTTT. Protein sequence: CASSGSGTGLNTEAFF.

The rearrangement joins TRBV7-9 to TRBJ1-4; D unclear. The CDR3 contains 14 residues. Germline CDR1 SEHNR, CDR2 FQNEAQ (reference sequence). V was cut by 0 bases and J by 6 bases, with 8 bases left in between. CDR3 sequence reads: CASSLAVDDEKLFF. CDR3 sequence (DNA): TGTGCCAGCAGCTTAGCGGTAGATGATGAAAAACTGTTTTTT.

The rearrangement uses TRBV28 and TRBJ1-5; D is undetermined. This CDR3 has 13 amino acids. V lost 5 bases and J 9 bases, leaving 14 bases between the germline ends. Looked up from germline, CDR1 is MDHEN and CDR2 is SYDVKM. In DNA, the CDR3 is TGTGCCAGCAGTATCAAGCCCCATATGCCCCAGCATTTT. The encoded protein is CASSIKPHMPQHF.

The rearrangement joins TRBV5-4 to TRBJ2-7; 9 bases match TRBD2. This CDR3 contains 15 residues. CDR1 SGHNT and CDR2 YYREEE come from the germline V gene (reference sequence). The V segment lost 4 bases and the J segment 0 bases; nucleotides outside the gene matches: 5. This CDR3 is CASSTSGRFSYEQYF. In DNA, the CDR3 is TGTGCCAGCAGCACCAGCGGGAGGTTCTCCTACGAGCAGTACTTC.

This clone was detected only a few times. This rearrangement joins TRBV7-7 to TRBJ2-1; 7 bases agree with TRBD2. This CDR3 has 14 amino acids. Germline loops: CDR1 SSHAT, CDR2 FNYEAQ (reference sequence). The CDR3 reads CASGLADPGNEQFF. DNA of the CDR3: TGTGCTAGCGGTCTAGCGGACCCGGGTAATGAGCAGTTCTTC.

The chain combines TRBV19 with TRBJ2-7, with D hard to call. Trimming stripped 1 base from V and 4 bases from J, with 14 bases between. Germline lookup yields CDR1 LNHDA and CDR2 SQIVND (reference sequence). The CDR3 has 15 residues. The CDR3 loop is CASSIGRGGQYEQYF. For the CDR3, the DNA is TGTGCCAGTAGTATAGGGAGAGGCGGCCAGTACGAGCAGTACTTC.

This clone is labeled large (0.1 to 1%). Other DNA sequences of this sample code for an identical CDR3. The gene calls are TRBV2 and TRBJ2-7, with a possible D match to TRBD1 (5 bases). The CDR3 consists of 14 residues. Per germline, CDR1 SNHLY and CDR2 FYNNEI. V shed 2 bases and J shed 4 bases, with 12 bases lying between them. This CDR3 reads CASSESQAIYEQYF. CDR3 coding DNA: TGTGCCAGCAGTGAATCACAGGCGATATACGAGCAGTACTTC.

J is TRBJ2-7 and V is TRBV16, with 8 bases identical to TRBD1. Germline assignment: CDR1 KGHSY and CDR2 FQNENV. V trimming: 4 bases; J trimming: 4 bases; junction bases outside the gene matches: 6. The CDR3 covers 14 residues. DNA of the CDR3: TGTGCCAGCAGCCGAGGGACAGGACCATACGAGCAGTACTTC. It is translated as CASSRGTGPYEQYF.

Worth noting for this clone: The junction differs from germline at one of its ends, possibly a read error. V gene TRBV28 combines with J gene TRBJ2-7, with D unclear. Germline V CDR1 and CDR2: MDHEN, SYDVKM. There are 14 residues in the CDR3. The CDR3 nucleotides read TGTGCCAGCAGTTTTTTGACTGACTCCCACGAGCAGTACTTC. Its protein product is CASSFLTDSHEQYF. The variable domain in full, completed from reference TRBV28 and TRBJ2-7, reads DVKVTQSSRYLVKRTGEKVFLECVQDMDHENMFWYRQDPGLGLRLIYFSYDVKMKEKGDIPEGYSVSREKKERFSLILESASTNQTSMYLCASSFLTDSHEQYFGPGTRLTVT.

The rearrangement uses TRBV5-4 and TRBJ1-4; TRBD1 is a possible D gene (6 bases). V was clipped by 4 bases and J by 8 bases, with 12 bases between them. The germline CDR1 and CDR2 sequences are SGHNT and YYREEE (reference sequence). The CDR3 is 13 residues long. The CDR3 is CASSLPGDEKLFF. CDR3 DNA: TGTGCCAGCAGCCTCCCAGGGGACGAAAAACTGTTTTTT.

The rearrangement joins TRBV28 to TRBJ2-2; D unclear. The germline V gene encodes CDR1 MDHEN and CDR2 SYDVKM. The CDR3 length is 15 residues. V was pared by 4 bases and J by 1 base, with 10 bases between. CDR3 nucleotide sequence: TGTGCCAGCAGTTCCGGGTCTAAGAACACCGGGGAGCTGTTTTTT. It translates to CASSSGSKNTGELFF.

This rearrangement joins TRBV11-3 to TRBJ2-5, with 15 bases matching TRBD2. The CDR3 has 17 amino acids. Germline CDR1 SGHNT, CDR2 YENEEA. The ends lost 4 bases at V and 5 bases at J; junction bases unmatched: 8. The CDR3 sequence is CASSSRTSGRAGETQYF. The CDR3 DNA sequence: TGTGCCAGCAGCTCCCGGACTAGCGGGAGGGCCGGGGAGACCCAGTACTTC.